The clone carrying this T cell receptor (beta chain) occurred a few times. The sample is drawn from a study of patients and donors after allogeneic stem cell transplantation. Via MiXCR, TCRdb re-called the RT-PCR reads, giving one row per CDR3 protein. The profile shows 400,000 to 500,000 distinct CDR3 sequences, 16% of them singletons. The V end was cut by 1 base, the J end by 6 bases, with 7 bases between. Germline V lookup: CDR1 LGHNA, CDR2 YSLEER. CDR3 length equals 13 residues. The sequencing sample was made of blood, either unsorted or a sorted T cell fraction (not recorded which). The TCR was taken from a human donor who was either an allogeneic HSCT recipient or a stem cell or donor lymphocyte infusion donor (not recorded which). It is not recorded whose cells these are; they may come from a transplant donor. This chain links TRBV4-3 with TRBJ1-5; no reliable D call. CDR3 sequence: CASSQVAGQPQHF. The CDR3 DNA reads TGCGCCAGCAGCCAAGTTGCCGGTCAGCCCCAGCATTTT.